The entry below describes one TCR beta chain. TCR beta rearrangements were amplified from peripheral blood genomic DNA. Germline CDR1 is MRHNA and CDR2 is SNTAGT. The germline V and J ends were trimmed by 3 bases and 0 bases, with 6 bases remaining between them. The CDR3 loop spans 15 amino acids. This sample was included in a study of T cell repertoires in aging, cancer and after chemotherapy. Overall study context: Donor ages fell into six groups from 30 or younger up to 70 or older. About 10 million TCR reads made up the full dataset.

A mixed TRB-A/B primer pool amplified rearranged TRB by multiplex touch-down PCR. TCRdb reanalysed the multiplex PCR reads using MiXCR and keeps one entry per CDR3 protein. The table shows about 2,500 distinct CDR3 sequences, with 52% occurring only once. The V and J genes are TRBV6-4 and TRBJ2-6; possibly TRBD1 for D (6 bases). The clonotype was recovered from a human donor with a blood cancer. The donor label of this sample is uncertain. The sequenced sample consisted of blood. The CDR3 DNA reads TGTGCCAGCAGTGAGGACAGCTCTGGGGCCAACGTCCTGACTTTC. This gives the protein CASSEDSSGANVLTF.